These 15 T cell receptor beta chains came from one sample sequenced in a study of T cell clusters in autoimmune cytopenias. Each sample's input was 250 to 300 ng genomic DNA, roughly 40,000 genome equivalents. TRB rearrangements were amplified by touch-down multiplex PCR with mixed TRB-A/B primers. Each CDR3 protein gets one entry in TCRdb, which reprocessed the multiplex PCR reads and gives no DNA. This sample's table has approximately 7,000 distinct CDR3 sequences. This sample was shared with a second study, whose subject was T cell repertoires in aging, cancer and after chemotherapy.

The sequenced sample was peripheral blood. These receptors all stem from a human donor in good health.

The chain combines TRBV19 with TRBJ1-4; as DNA is missing, the TRBD1 call by TCRdb cannot be tested. The germline V gene has CDR1 LNHDA and CDR2 SQIVND (reference sequence). There are 15 residues in the CDR3. Here the CDR3 reads CASAPTQRVNEKLFF.

This clonotype registers medium-sized by frequency. The chain has TRBV19 and TRBJ1-5; TCRdb picks TRBD1, but there is no DNA to check that call. CDR3 length equals 13 residues. Germline-derived CDR1 and CDR2 are LNHDA and SQIVND (reference sequence). Here the CDR3 reads CASSGTGIQPQHF.

The rearrangement uses TRBV6-2 or TRBV6-3 and TRBJ2-7; TCRdb outputs TRBD2, but without DNA this stays unchecked. This CDR3 comprises 13 residues. The V gene's germline CDR1 is MNHEY and CDR2 SVGEGT. This CDR3 reads CASSSGPSYEQYF.

The chain uses TRBV10-3 and TRBJ1-2; TCRdb reports TRBD1, a call that lacks DNA to check it against. Germline V CDR1 and CDR2: ENHRY, SYGVKD. The CDR3 runs to 15 residues. CDR3 region: CAISESPDRIYGYTF.

In terms of frequency, this clonotype is medium-sized. J is TRBJ1-2 and V is TRBV19; TCRdb's D gene call, TRBD1, goes unchecked for lack of DNA. The CDR3 is made up of 15 amino acids. Per the germline V gene, CDR1 is LNHDA and CDR2 is SQIVND (reference sequence). The chain's CDR3 is CASNREGIANYGYTF. The full variable domain, in which reference TRBV19 and TRBJ1-2 provide the parts outside the CDR3, is DGGITQSPKYLFRKEGQNVTLSCEQNLNHDAMYWYRQDPGQGLRLIYYSQIVNDFQKGDIAEGYSVSREKKESFPLTVTSAQKNPTAFYLCASNREGIANYGYTFGSGTRLTVV.

In terms of frequency, this clonotype is medium-sized. The rearrangement links TRBV27 to TRBJ1-2; TCRdb outputs TRBD1, but without DNA this stays unchecked. This CDR3 has 13 residues. CDR1 and CDR2 from the germline V gene are MNHEY and SMNVEV (reference sequence). The CDR3 spells CASSAQQGYGYTF.

V usage is TRBV11-2 and J usage is TRBJ2-3. CDR1 and CDR2 from the germline V gene are SGHAT and FQNNGV. CDR3 length: 16 amino acids. The CDR3 sequence: CASSPSPRTNTDTQYF. Full variable domain (rest looked up from reference TRBV11-2 and TRBJ2-3): EAGVAQSPRYKIIEKRQSVAFWCNPISGHATLYWYQQILGQGPKLLIQFQNNGVVDDSQLPKDRFSAERLKGVDSTLKIQPAKLEDSAVYLCASSPSPRTNTDTQYFGPGTRLTVL.

The rearrangement links TRBV6-2 or TRBV6-3 to TRBJ1-2; the TRBD1 assignment by TCRdb is unverifiable without DNA. CDR1 is MNHEY and CDR2 is SVGEGT in the germline V gene. This CDR3 has 13 residues. The CDR3 loop reads CASQTSRGYGYTF.

V gene TRBV6-4 combines with J gene TRBJ1-6; TCRdb gives TRBD1 as the D gene, but with no DNA this cannot be confirmed. The CDR3 totals 13 residues. CDR1 MRHNA and CDR2 SNTAGT come from the germline V gene. CDR3 sequence reads: CASSETGKLPLHF.

The chain links TRBV4-2 to TRBJ2-2; TCRdb returns TRBD1, unconfirmable since there is no DNA. The germline gives CDR1 LGHNA, CDR2 YNFKEQ. CDR3 size: 17 residues. The CDR3 loop reads CASSQDPPTGGPGELFF.

According to its frequency, this clonotype is medium-sized. The rearrangement uses TRBV6-5 and TRBJ2-2; TCRdb selects TRBD1, and the lack of DNA leaves this call unchecked. The CDR3 consists of 16 residues. Germline values: CDR1 MNHEY, CDR2 SVGAGI. The CDR3 sequence is CASTRQGNLKTGELFF.

By frequency, this clonotype is medium-sized. The chain has TRBV6-1 and TRBJ1-1; TCRdb's assignment of TRBD1 cannot be checked, as there is no DNA. The CDR3 is made up of 16 amino acids. Germline V gives CDR1 MNHNS, CDR2 SASEGT. CDR3 region: CASQTQGGQRNTEAFF.

The V call is TRBV5-6, the J call TRBJ2-1; lacking DNA, the TRBD2 call made by TCRdb goes unchecked. The CDR3 runs to 19 residues. Germline CDR1 and CDR2: SGHDT and YYEEEE. This CDR3 is CASSTGVAGVLSSYNEQFF.

The rearrangement uses TRBV6-1 and TRBJ1-3. The CDR3 sequence is 18 residues long. From germline, CDR1 is MNHNS and CDR2 SASEGT. The CDR3: CASSESTMGIYEEDTIYF.

The rearrangement uses TRBV12-3 or TRBV12-4 and TRBJ2-7. The CDR3 is 12 amino acids. The CDR3 protein is CASSFQTYEQYF.